This T cell receptor beta chain was recorded in a study of blood T cells in healthy people across ages. Study outcomes and limitations: Strongly correlated with naive T cell percentage was TCR beta diversity. It was held that diversity estimates obtained from one million T cells represented underestimates. Roughly linear declines in TCR beta diversity per million T cells occurred with age.

Primers used in a second PCR of roughly 6 to 11 cycles were a sample-barcoded 5' primer and a J-beta primer mix. In TCRdb, the 5' RACE reads were re-called with MiXCR into one record per CDR3 protein. Found here are roughly 730,000 distinct CDR3 sequences, more than 55% of them singletons; the top ten hold 25% to 30%. Remarks on this clonotype: Its antigen is not identified.

The sample was blood. The receptor comes from a man aged 40-49 years in good health.

The CDR3: CASNSQPNYGYTF. Written as DNA, the CDR3 is TGTGCCAGCAATTCCCAGCCAAACTATGGCTACACCTTC. The chain has TRBV6-2 or TRBV6-3 and TRBJ1-2; D gene unclear. V lost 7 bases to trimming and J lost 2 bases, with 11 bases between them. CDR3 length: 13 amino acids. From germline, CDR1 is MNHEY and CDR2 SVGEGT.